This entry lists 32 T cell receptor beta chains sequenced from one sample in a study of T cell responses to AZD1222 COVID-19 vaccine. This table comes from immunoSEQ multiplex PCR, and its TCRdb copy is limited to in-frame clones, with some not included. The table includes around 80,000 clones, approximately 85% detected once. The source material was peripheral blood, sampled 28 days after the second AZD1222 dose. These receptors originate from an adult who received the AZD1222 COVID-19 vaccine.

The chain employs TRBV14 and TRBJ1-3; the D is unclear. This CDR3 has 14 residues. CDR1 and CDR2 from the germline V gene are SGHDN and FVKESK. V was clipped by 1 base and J by 6 bases, with 10 bases between them. The CDR3 loop reads CASSQVRGSNTIYF. In DNA form, the CDR3 reads TGTGCCAGCAGCCAAGTCCGGGGATCAAACACCATATATTTT.

The chain recombines TRBV19 with TRBJ1-5; the D gene is possibly TRBD1 (6 bases). The CDR3 consists of 14 residues. Between the trimmed V and J ends, which lost 6 bases and 4 bases, there was a span of 13 bases. The germline gives CDR1 LNHDA, CDR2 SQIVND (reference sequence). The CDR3 nucleotides read TGTGCCAGTAGGGGGGGCCAACAAAATCAGCCCCAGCATTTT. Its translation is CASRGGQQNQPQHF. The variable domain in full, completed from reference TRBV19 and TRBJ1-5, reads DGGITQSPKYLFRKEGQNVTLSCEQNLNHDAMYWYRQDPGQGLRLIYYSQIVNDFQKGDIAEGYSVSREKKESFPLTVTSAQKNPTAFYLCASRGGQQNQPQHFGDGTRLSIL.

This clone showed up just a few times. V gene TRBV4-1 combines with J gene TRBJ2-2; D gene unclear. V dropped 0 bases and J dropped 7 bases, with 9 bases sitting between them. Germline loops: CDR1 MGHRA, CDR2 YSYEKL. This CDR3 comprises 14 residues. The CDR3 reads CASSQERVGGELFF. The CDR3 nucleotides read TGCGCCAGCAGCCAAGAAAGGGTAGGCGGGGAGCTGTTTTTT.

The rearrangement uses TRBV5-5 and TRBJ1-4; maybe TRBD1 (6 bases). The CDR3 length is 14 residues. The germline V gene has CDR1 SGHKS and CDR2 YYEKEE (reference sequence). Trimming pared 6 bases from V and 5 bases from J, leaving 14 bases between. CDR3 in DNA: TGTGCCAGCACCTCGGACAGCCTAAATGAAAAACTGTTTTTT. Translated: CASTSDSLNEKLFF.

This clone was detected a few times. The V call is TRBV18, the J call TRBJ2-2; D possibly corresponds to TRBD1 (5 bases). Germline-derived CDR1 and CDR2 are KGHSH and LQKENI. Trimming shortened V by 2 bases and J by 2 bases, and 9 bases separated the two germline ends. CDR3 length: 15 amino acids. For the CDR3, the DNA is TGTGCCAGCTCACCAGACCGGACAAACACCGGGGAGCTGTTTTTT. Translating it yields CASSPDRTNTGELFF.

The sample holds one count of this clone. The CDR3: CATSRALIGGWETQYF. The CDR3 DNA reads as TGTGCCACCAGCAGAGCCCTAATCGGGGGCTGGGAGACCCAGTACTTC. The chain joins TRBV15 to TRBJ2-5, with D possibly called TRBD1 or TRBD2 (6 bases each). Germline V CDR1 and CDR2: LNHNV, YYDKDF (reference sequence). V was cut by 1 base and J by 5 bases, with 17 bases left in between. The CDR3 has 16 amino acids.

The chain carries TRBV6-5 and TRBJ1-2; maybe TRBD1 (5 bases). Trimming stripped 6 bases from V and 1 base from J, with 12 bases between. Germline V lookup: CDR1 MNHEY, CDR2 SVGAGI. The CDR3 consists of 14 residues. The DNA for the CDR3 is TGTGCCAGCAGAGTTTCAGGGAGTAACTATGGCTACACCTTC. Encoded protein: CASRVSGSNYGYTF.

V gene TRBV6-5 combines with J gene TRBJ2-1; no definite D call. Germline loops: CDR1 MNHEY, CDR2 SVGAGI. V was cut by 8 bases and J by 7 bases, with 12 bases left in between. This CDR3 is 12 amino acids long. The CDR3 sequence is CASLGSVNEQFF. CDR3 coding DNA: TGTGCCAGCCTTGGTTCGGTAAATGAGCAGTTCTTC.

The rearrangement uses TRBV11-2 and TRBJ1-2; D might be TRBD1 (5 bases). V was cut by 5 bases and J by 1 base, with 17 bases left in between. The CDR3 loop spans 16 amino acids. Germline V CDR1 and CDR2: SGHAT, FQNNGV. CDR3 coding DNA: TGTGCCAGCAGCCTTAGAACCGGGACGGGTAACTATGGCTACACCTTC. Its protein product is CASSLRTGTGNYGYTF. The complete variable domain, with remaining parts taken from reference TRBV11-2 and TRBJ1-2, reads EAGVAQSPRYKIIEKRQSVAFWCNPISGHATLYWYQQILGQGPKLLIQFQNNGVVDDSQLPKDRFSAERLKGVDSTLKIQPAKLEDSAVYLCASSLRTGTGNYGYTFGSGTRLTVV.

In DNA form, the CDR3 reads TGTGCCAGCAGCCCCCGGTTGGAGACCTACGAGCAGTACTTC. Translation gives CASSPRLETYEQYF. The V call is TRBV7-9, the J call TRBJ2-7; D gene ambiguous. V was pared by 5 bases and J by 2 bases, with 13 bases between. Germline-derived CDR1 and CDR2 are SEHNR and FQNEAQ (reference sequence). This CDR3 spans 14 amino acids.

The CDR3 region has the DNA TGTGCCAGCAGCTTAAGTCCTTATTTACAAGAGACCCAGTACTTC. Translated: CASSLSPYLQETQYF. The chain carries TRBV7-6 and TRBJ2-5; D uncertain. CDR1 SGHVS and CDR2 FNYEAQ come from the germline V gene. This CDR3 is built from 15 residues. V was trimmed by 2 bases and J by 2 bases, leaving 12 bases between them.

V usage is TRBV7-2 and J usage is TRBJ2-7, with no clear D. CDR3 size: 15 residues. V dropped 2 bases and J dropped 0 bases, with 11 bases sitting between them. CDR1 is SGHTA, CDR2 FQGNSA, per germline. The CDR3 region is CASSLRFFGSYEQYF. The CDR3 DNA sequence: TGTGCCAGCAGCTTAAGATTTTTCGGCTCCTACGAGCAGTACTTC.

The rearrangement links TRBV6-5 to TRBJ1-5; TRBD1 matches 9 bases. The CDR3 consists of 14 residues. Germline CDR1 MNHEY, CDR2 SVGAGI. The V gene end was trimmed by 7 bases and the J gene end by 4 bases; junction bases not matched to a gene: 5. This CDR3 reads CASMKGQGNQPQHF. The CDR3 bases are TGTGCCAGCATGAAGGGACAGGGAAATCAGCCCCAGCATTTT.

This clone appeared a single time. This rearrangement joins TRBV19 to TRBJ1-5, with D tentatively TRBD1 (5 bases). The CDR3 runs 14 residues. V was cut by 1 base and J by 5 bases, with 9 bases left in between. The germline V gene encodes CDR1 LNHDA and CDR2 SQIVND (reference sequence). CDR3 DNA sequence: TGTGCCAGTAGTATAGGGACACCCGATCAGCCCCAGCATTTT. Its protein is CASSIGTPDQPQHF.

V usage is TRBV27 and J usage is TRBJ1-5, with D tentatively TRBD1 (6 bases). CDR1 and CDR2 (germline): MNHEY, SMNVEV (reference sequence). V was clipped by 8 bases and J by 2 bases, with 13 bases between them. The CDR3 loop spans 14 amino acids. CDR3 DNA: TGTGCCAGCGGGCAGGGGAATGGCAATCAGCCCCAGCATTTT. Translation gives CASGQGNGNQPQHF.

The rearrangement joins TRBV27 to TRBJ2-3; D is perhaps TRBD1 (5 bases). The germline V gene has CDR1 MNHEY and CDR2 SMNVEV (reference sequence). V shed 6 bases and J shed 1 base, with 17 bases lying between them. The CDR3 sequence is 16 residues long. The CDR3 DNA is TGTGCCAGCAGCGATATGTGGGGCACCCGCACAGATACGCAGTATTTT. It codes for CASSDMWGTRTDTQYF.

J is TRBJ2-3 and V is TRBV11-2, with D uncertain. The germline CDR1 and CDR2 sequences are SGHAT and FQNNGV. This CDR3 spans 16 amino acids. Trimming left V 5 bases short and J 5 bases short, with 20 bases between. This CDR3 reads CASSGRATIREDTQYF. The CDR3 DNA is TGTGCCAGCAGCGGCCGGGCAACAATCAGAGAAGATACGCAGTATTTT.

The chain joins TRBV7-9 to TRBJ2-3; D is undetermined. This CDR3 contains 13 residues. Trimming shortened V by 3 bases and J by 2 bases, and 6 bases separated the two germline ends. Per the germline V gene, CDR1 is SEHNR and CDR2 is FQNEAQ (reference sequence). The chain's CDR3 is CASSFSSTDTQYF. The CDR3 coding sequence is TGTGCCAGCAGCTTTTCCTCCACAGATACGCAGTATTTT.

The CDR3 nucleotides are TGTGCTAGTGGTTTCGGGACCCGGGGGACCGGGACAGGGAGAGATGGTGAAAAACTGTTTTTT. Translation gives CASGFGTRGTGTGRDGEKLFF. The V and J genes are TRBV12-5 and TRBJ1-4; 9 nucleotides match TRBD1. V was clipped by 3 bases and J by 7 bases; unmatched bases: 24. The CDR3 spans 21 residues. Germline lookup yields CDR1 LGHNT and CDR2 FRNRAP.

The chain employs TRBV6-6 and TRBJ2-2; 10 bases align to TRBD1. CDR1 MNHNY and CDR2 SVGAGI come from the germline V gene (reference sequence). Unmatched junction bases numbered 6, after V lost 4 bases and J lost 7 bases. This CDR3 comprises 15 residues. CDR3 sequence: CASSFVGQGGGELFF. In DNA form, the CDR3 reads TGTGCCAGCAGTTTTGTCGGACAGGGGGGCGGGGAGCTGTTTTTT.

The V call is TRBV18, the J call TRBJ1-4; 8 bases map to TRBD1. Per germline, CDR1 KGHSH and CDR2 LQKENI. V was clipped by 3 bases and J by 7 bases; unmatched bases: 10. The CDR3 is 16 amino acids. The DNA of the CDR3 is TGTGCCAGCTCACCCTTGACAGGGGACGGAGGTGAAAAACTGTTTTTT. This codes for CASSPLTGDGGEKLFF.

The chain's CDR3 is CASSLGAGQPQHF. The CDR3 nucleotides read TGTGCCAGCAGCTTAGGGGCGGGTCAGCCCCAGCATTTT. The chain combines TRBV11-1 with TRBJ1-5; D remains unclear. Germline V lookup: CDR1 SGHAT, CDR2 FQDESV (reference sequence). The V gene lost 1 base and the J gene lost 6 bases, with 7 bases spanning the gap. The CDR3 covers 13 residues.

The chain links TRBV7-9 to TRBJ2-1, with TRBD2 identical over 10 bases. Unmatched junction bases numbered 11, after V lost 0 bases and J lost 12 bases. The V gene's germline CDR1 is SEHNR and CDR2 FQNEAQ (reference sequence). The CDR3 is 16 amino acids. The CDR3: CASSLAGLAGEPRQFF. The CDR3 nucleotides read TGTGCCAGCAGCTTAGCCGGGCTAGCGGGGGAGCCGCGGCAGTTCTTC.

The rearrangement joins TRBV11-2 to TRBJ1-2; a weak D match, TRBD1 (6 bases). V dropped 5 bases and J dropped 5 bases, with 18 bases sitting between them. CDR3 length: 15 amino acids. Germline V CDR1 and CDR2: SGHAT, FQNNGV. DNA for the CDR3: TGTGCCAGCAGCATCAATGGGGGGCTCAATTATGGCTACACCTTC. Its translation is CASSINGGLNYGYTF.

To note about this clone: The junction differs from germline at one of its ends, possibly a read error. The chain couples TRBV27 to TRBJ1-5; 7 bases agree with TRBD1. Germline lookup yields CDR1 MNHEY and CDR2 SMNVEV (reference sequence). There are 16 residues in the CDR3. CDR3 in amino acids: CASSLRRQGVNQSQHF. CDR3 bases: TGTGCCAGCAGTTTAAGGAGACAGGGAGTGAATCAGTCCCAGCATTTT.

V is TRBV18 and J is TRBJ2-3; TRBD2 is a possible D gene (6 bases). V gave up 6 bases and J gave up 0 bases, with 13 bases separating them. Germline lookup yields CDR1 KGHSH and CDR2 LQKENI. CDR3 length equals 15 residues. CDR3 loop: CASSLTGTSTDTQYF. The CDR3 bases are TGTGCCAGCTCCCTCACCGGGACTAGCACAGATACGCAGTATTTT.

The CDR3 DNA reads TGTGCCAGCAGTTTAGAGTTTGAGACTGAAGCTTTCTTT. Protein product: CASSLEFETEAFF. The V call is TRBV12-3 or TRBV12-4, the J call TRBJ1-1; D is undetermined. V was clipped by 1 base and J by 5 bases, with 8 bases between them. CDR3 size: 13 residues.

V usage is TRBV7-2 and J usage is TRBJ2-7; D unclear. There are 14 residues in the CDR3. Per the germline V gene, CDR1 is SGHTA and CDR2 is FQGNSA. Trimming removed 1 base from V and 1 base from J, with 8 bases in between. The CDR3 spells CASSLDQASYEQYF. The CDR3, as DNA: TGTGCCAGCAGCTTAGATCAGGCTTCCTACGAGCAGTACTTC.

The rearrangement joins TRBV5-1 to TRBJ1-1, with 7 bases aligning to TRBD1. V gave up 2 bases and J gave up 1 base; unmatched junction bases: 2. The CDR3 covers 14 residues. The V gene's germline CDR1 is SGHRS and CDR2 YFSETQ. CDR3 region: CASSFRGENTEAFF. The CDR3 DNA follows: TGCGCCAGCAGCTTCAGGGGGGAGAACACTGAAGCTTTCTTT. The full variable domain, completed using reference TRBV5-1 and TRBJ1-1, is KAGVTQTPRYLIKTRGQQVTLSCSPISGHRSVSWYQQTPGQGLQFLFEYFSETQRNKGNFPGRFSGRQFSNSRSEMNVSTLELGDSALYLCASSFRGENTEAFFGQGTRLTVV.

This chain connects TRBV1 to TRBJ2-7; the table's D call, TRBD1, was not checked against the DNA. TRBV1 is classified as a pseudogene. This CDR3 spans 18 amino acids. The CDR3 region is CTSSPWTGRNRGSYEQYF. CDR3 sequence (DNA): TGCACCAGCAGTCCTTGGACAGGGAGGAATAGAGGGTCCTACGAGCAGTACTTC.

The V and J genes are TRBV6-5 and TRBJ1-5; D unclear. CDR3 length: 14 residues. V lost 4 bases to trimming and J lost 4 bases, with 11 bases between them. Germline V lookup: CDR1 MNHEY, CDR2 SVGAGI. CDR3 region: CASSSLDGNQPQHF. The CDR3, as DNA: TGTGCCAGCAGTTCCCTGGATGGGAATCAGCCCCAGCATTTT.

The chain is built from TRBV5-6 and TRBJ2-1, with TRBD1 identical over 10 bases. The V segment lost 0 bases and the J segment 10 bases; nucleotides outside the gene matches: 7. Germline V gives CDR1 SGHDT, CDR2 YYEEEE. CDR3 length: 15 amino acids. The CDR3 DNA is TGTGCCAGCAGCTTGGACCTTGGACAGGGGGGGGAGCAGTTCTTC. It is translated as CASSLDLGQGGEQFF.